This T cell receptor (beta chain) originates from a study of T cells in women clearing cervical HPV infection. Study-level information: Controls' single incident HPV16 infection cleared within 12 months without precancer. Controls gave blood once infection was undetectable; cases at lesion identification. Case blood was drawn a median about 23 weeks after lesion detection.

This table comes from immunoSEQ multiplex PCR, and its TCRdb copy is limited to in-frame clones, with some not included. This repertoire includes roughly 47,000 clones. Cervical HPV DNA detected by MY09/MY11 PCR, typed by dot-blot. The CDR3 consists of 10 residues. Deletions cut 2 bases from V and 8 bases from J, with 4 bases between. The germline gives CDR1 DFQATT, CDR2 SNEGSKA (reference sequence). Comment on this clone: The read gets to within 3 residues of the CDR3 end, and the germline J gene fills in the rest.

This receptor was obtained from a woman aged 18 to 75 with a cervical HPV16 infection that either progressed to CIN3+ or cleared (not recorded which). V is TRBV20-1 and J is TRBJ2-1; the D is unclear. The source material was blood buffy coat. CDR3 DNA (partial): TGCAGTGCTAGATCAGATGAG. Translated, it gives CSARSDE. The CDR3 as a whole reads CSARSDEQFF.